The T cell receptor (beta chain) under discussion was sequenced for a study of shared clonotypes between healthy human individuals. Study observations and caveats: Rarefaction analysis demonstrated incomplete sorted-subset sequencing notwithstanding large depth.

This CDR3 region has 16 residues. The ends were cut back, 1 base at V and 5 bases at J, with 17 bases in the middle. Germline-derived CDR1 and CDR2 are SGHDT and YYEEEE. The table came from immunoSEQ multiplex PCR; TCRdb's copy has only in-frame clones and leaves some out. The data hold about 380,000 clones, with about 96% observed a single time. As for this clone: Its antigen is currently unknown.

The J gene is TRBJ2-3, the V gene TRBV5-6; D perhaps matches TRBD2 (5 bases). Sequencing input: memory CD8+ T cells sorted from blood. Regarding subset: CD45RO+ cells pooled with CCR7-negative TemRA cells. The sequence was collected from a man between 25 and 39 years old in good health. This CDR3 is CASSLLGAGSVDTQYF. CDR3 in DNA: TGTGCCAGCAGCTTGTTGGGAGCCGGGTCGGTAGATACGCAGTATTTT.